Listed below are T cell receptor beta chains from one sample, sequenced in a study of control samples from healthy donors and cancer patients. Assay: immunoSEQ multiplex PCR; the TCRdb copy retains only in-frame clones and omits some. This table holds some 250,000 clones, almost 85% found once. What was sequenced was PBMCs. The receptors originated from a woman aged 55-70 years with lung cancer. Each CDR3 is given with its conserved first and last residue. Each record gives: V gene, J gene, CDR3 protein.

>TRBV5-1|TRBJ1-5
CASSASGGRNQPQHF
>TRBV6-5|TRBJ1-5
CASSPWGLDQPQHF
>TRBV2|TRBJ1-3
CASSVEGARTIYF
>TRBV2|TRBJ2-2
CASSGGVNTGELFF
>TRBV29-1|TRBJ2-7
CAAGYQNEQYF
>TRBV4-1|TRBJ1-4
CASSQPGRTNEKLFF
>TRBV30|TRBJ1-2
CAWSVQGAYGYTF
>TRBV5-1|TRBJ2-7
CASSILTGSSYEQYF
>TRBV18|TRBJ1-2
CASSPPGRIPYGYTF
>TRBV7-2|TRBJ2-3
CASSDGLAGAYTQYF
>TRBV4-1|TRBJ1-1
CASSQDYGGVSPLGTEAFF
>TRBV7-3|TRBJ2-1
CASSLGPLDYNEQFF
>TRBV5-1|TRBJ1-1
CASSLRPGQGSEAFF
>TRBV3-1/TRBV3-2|TRBJ2-5
CASSPTFGGNQETQYF
>TRBV7-8|TRBJ2-3
CASRPLGGTTDTQYF
>TRBV19|TRBJ1-5
CASSIDPTGPGDQPQHF
>TRBV9|TRBJ1-1
CASSPMGWMNTEAFF
>TRBV10-3|TRBJ2-5
CAIREQGQETQYF
>TRBV6-6|TRBJ1-2
CASSFTAGYTF
>TRBV9|TRBJ2-5
CASSVGPSGSKGETQYF
>TRBV4-1|TRBJ2-1
CASSQDRVAEQFF
>TRBV28|TRBJ1-2
CASTTGPSGNYGYTF
>TRBV5-4|TRBJ2-1
CASRLDGGSYNEQFF
>TRBV15|TRBJ1-1
CATSRGSGPMKTFF
>TRBV19|TRBJ2-7
CASSISGADRAYEQYF
>TRBV5-4|TRBJ2-7
CATQLGGGGANEQYF
>TRBV3-1/TRBV3-2|TRBJ2-7
CASSQAGHYYEQYF
>TRBV6-6|TRBJ1-5
CASNSGGPQPQHF
>TRBV3-1/TRBV3-2|TRBJ1-4
CASSQAPGTNEKLFF
>TRBV5-1|TRBJ2-3
CASSLRGASTDTQYF
>TRBV5-1|TRBJ2-7
CASSYRSDRDEQYF
>TRBV24-1|TRBJ1-6
CATTAMGRRANSPLHF
>TRBV29-1|TRBJ1-1
CSVEAHTLNTEAFF
>TRBV9|TRBJ1-1
CASSVESEIMNTEAFF
>TRBV18|TRBJ2-7
CASSPPSSGNYEQYF
>TRBV5-1|TRBJ1-4
CASSTGTGGEKLFF
>TRBV9|TRBJ2-3
CASSVDPNTDTQYF
>TRBV27|TRBJ1-2
CASREGNRDYGYTF
>TRBV4-2|TRBJ1-6
CASSQASSSYNSPLHF
>TRBV5-1|TRBJ1-2
CASSVSTEANYGYTF
>TRBV5-1|TRBJ1-2
CASSLVLDGGYTF
>TRBV4-2|TRBJ1-1
CASSSGDRVNTEAFF
>TRBV6-6|TRBJ1-5
CASSGPGGNQPQHF
>TRBV10-2|TRBJ1-5
CASSPDRASNQPQHF
>TRBV7-9|TRBJ2-1
CASRMTSLEQFF
>TRBV10-3|TRBJ2-3
CAISPTSGTSGIWRTPDTQYF
>TRBV19|TRBJ1-6
CASSLTGTANSPLHF
>TRBV5-6|TRBJ1-3
CASSFDRTNFYGNTIYF
>TRBV7-8|TRBJ2-7
CASSLRRGPYEQYF
>TRBV13|TRBJ2-1
CASSLAGTSGGLSYNEQFF
>TRBV30|TRBJ1-6
CAWSSAGGFISPLHF
>TRBV6-5|TRBJ1-2
CASFAQWSYGYTF
>TRBV10-1|TRBJ2-5
CASSRSSGAQETQYF